The 2 T cell receptor beta chains presented below share a single source sample, sequenced in a study of T cell clonotyping in hematopoietic cell transplantation. TCRdb's table, derived via immunoSEQ multiplex PCR, lists solely in-frame clones and lacks some. Of about 29,000 clones detected, more than 85% appear once; the ten largest clones hold around 10%. The source material was PBMCs, sampled 100 days after allogeneic stem cell transplant. These receptors came from a female patient in her 50s who had an allogeneic stem cell transplant from a related donor, so the T cells may come from the graft donor. Some clones in this sample may be carry-over from other donors' samples.

The chain links TRBV25-1 to TRBJ1-2; D ambiguous. The germline V gene encodes CDR1 MGHDK and CDR2 SYGVNS. This CDR3 contains 11 residues. V was pared by 3 bases and J by 2 bases, with 1 base between. The CDR3 is CASSDNYGYTF. CDR3 nucleotides: TGTGCCAGCAGTGACAACTATGGCTACACCTTC.

The genes are TRBV4-1 and TRBJ1-3; D remains unclear. The CDR3 is made up of 16 amino acids. Germline assignment: CDR1 MGHRA and CDR2 YSYEKL. Trimming took 2 bases from V and 2 from J, leaving 13 bases between them. The chain's CDR3 is CASSQSPWRPGNTIYF. DNA of the CDR3: TGCGCCAGCAGCCAATCCCCATGGAGGCCTGGAAACACCATATATTTT.